This T cell receptor beta chain was identified in a study of T-cell reconstitution after alpha-beta-depleted transplantation in children. Study-wide points: T-cell numbers and diversity, one year after transplant, stemmed largely from T cells that were newly produced. About two months after transplant, alpha-beta T cells reportedly came from several hundred expanded graft clones.

CDR3 length equals 16 residues. Trimming removed 5 bases from V and 4 bases from J; junction bases left unmatched: 9. Germline assignment: CDR1 SGHAT and CDR2 FQNNGV. To note about this clonotype: What it recognizes is unknown.

TCRbeta library construction was performed incorporating unique molecular identifiers. TCRdb re-called the PCR reads through MiXCR, storing one row per CDR3 protein. The sample consists of about 420,000 distinct CDR3 sequences, under 20% of them appearing once. The input for sequencing was PBMCs, mostly from graft donor cells, taken 360 days after TCRalphabeta/CD19-depleted stem cell transplant. The chain employs TRBV11-2 and TRBJ2-1, with 9 bases lining up with TRBD2. The sequence derives from a boy in the first two years of life who had a stem cell transplant for Wiskott-Aldrich syndrome, so the T cells may come from the graft donor. This CDR3 reads CASSPGRLADYNEQFF. DNA of the CDR3: TGTGCCAGCAGCCCCGGAAGACTAGCGGATTACAATGAGCAGTTCTTC.